This TCR beta chain originates from a study of T cell repertoires in cytomegalovirus infection. Turning to the study itself: It was the public TCR beta signatures that indicated both CMV infection and matching HLA type. General study results and limits: Using cumulative public TCR beta family frequency, the authors identified those who carried CMV together with the relevant HLA. CMV-specific HLA-C-restricted TCR beta clonotypes dominated the ex vivo response.

TCRdb itself ran the reads through MiXCR, one entry per CDR3 protein. The repertoire holds 490,000 or so distinct CDR3 sequences, around 11% seen once, with roughly 10% in the top ten. Germline V gene data show CDR1 as SEHNR and CDR2 as FQNEAQ (reference sequence). CDR3 length equals 15 residues. Trimming took off 1 base at V and 6 bases at J, with 15 bases between the two ends. The table lists this clonotype with a few counts. The antigen is not known. The sample taken for sequencing was PBMCs. The TCR sequence derives from a human donor in good health (CMV status not recorded). Some clones in this sample may be carry-over from other donors' samples. The chain uses TRBV7-9 and TRBJ1-2, with D possibly matching TRBD1 (5 bases). The CDR3 DNA is TGTGCCAGCAGCTTAGGGCAGGGAGGGTTACATGGCTACACCTTC. Its protein is CASSLGQGGLHGYTF.